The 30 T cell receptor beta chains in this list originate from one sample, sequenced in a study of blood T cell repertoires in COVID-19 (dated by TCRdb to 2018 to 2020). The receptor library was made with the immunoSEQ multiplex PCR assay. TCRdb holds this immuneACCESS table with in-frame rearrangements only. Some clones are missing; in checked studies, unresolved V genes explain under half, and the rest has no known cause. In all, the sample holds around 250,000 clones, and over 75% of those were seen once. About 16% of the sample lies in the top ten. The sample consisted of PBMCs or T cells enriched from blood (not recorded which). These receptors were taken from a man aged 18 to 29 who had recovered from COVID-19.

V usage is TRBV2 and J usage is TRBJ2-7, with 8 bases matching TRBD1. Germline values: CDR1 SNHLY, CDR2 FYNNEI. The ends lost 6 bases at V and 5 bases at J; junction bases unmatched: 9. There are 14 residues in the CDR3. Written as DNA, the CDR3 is TGTGCCAGCAGGATGGACAGGGTTCTACACGAGCAGTACTTC. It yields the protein CASRMDRVLHEQYF.

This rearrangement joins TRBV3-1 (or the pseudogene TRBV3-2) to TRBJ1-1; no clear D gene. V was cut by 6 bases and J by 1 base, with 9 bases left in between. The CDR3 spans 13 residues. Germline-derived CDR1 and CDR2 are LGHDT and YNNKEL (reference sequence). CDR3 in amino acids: CASSYRGNTEAFF. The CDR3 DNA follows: TGTGCCAGCAGTTATCGGGGGAACACTGAAGCTTTCTTT.

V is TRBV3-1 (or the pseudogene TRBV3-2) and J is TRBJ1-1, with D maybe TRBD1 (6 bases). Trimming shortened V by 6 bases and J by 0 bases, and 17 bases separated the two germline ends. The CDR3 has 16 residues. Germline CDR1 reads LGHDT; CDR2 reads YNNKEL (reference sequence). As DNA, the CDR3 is TGTGCCAGCAGACAGGGCGCACCCGCCATGAACACTGAAGCTTTCTTT. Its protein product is CASRQGAPAMNTEAFF.

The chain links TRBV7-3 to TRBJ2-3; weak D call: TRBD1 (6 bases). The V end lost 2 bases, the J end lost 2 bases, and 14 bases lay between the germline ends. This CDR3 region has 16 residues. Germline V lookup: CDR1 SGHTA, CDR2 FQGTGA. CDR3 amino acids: CASSLGADRTTDTQYF. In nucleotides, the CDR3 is TGTGCCAGCAGCTTAGGGGCGGACAGAACCACAGATACGCAGTATTTT.

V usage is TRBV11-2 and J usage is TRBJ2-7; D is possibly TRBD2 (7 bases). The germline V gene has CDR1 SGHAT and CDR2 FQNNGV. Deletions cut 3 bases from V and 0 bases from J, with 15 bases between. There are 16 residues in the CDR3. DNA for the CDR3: TGTGCCAGCAGCTTCGCTCGGGGGGCAGTCTCCTACGAGCAGTACTTC. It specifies CASSFARGAVSYEQYF.

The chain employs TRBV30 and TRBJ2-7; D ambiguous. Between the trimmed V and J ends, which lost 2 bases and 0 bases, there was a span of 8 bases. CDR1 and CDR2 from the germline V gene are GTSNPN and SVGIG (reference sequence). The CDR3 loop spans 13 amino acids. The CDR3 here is CAWSISTSYEQYF. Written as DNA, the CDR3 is TGTGCCTGGAGTATCAGTACCTCCTACGAGCAGTACTTC. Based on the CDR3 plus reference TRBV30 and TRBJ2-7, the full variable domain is SQTIHQWPATLVQPVGSPLSLECTVEGTSNPNLYWYRQAAGRGLQLLFYSVGIGQISSEVPQNLSASRPQDRQFILSSKKLLLSDSGFYLCAWSISTSYEQYFGPGTRLTVT.

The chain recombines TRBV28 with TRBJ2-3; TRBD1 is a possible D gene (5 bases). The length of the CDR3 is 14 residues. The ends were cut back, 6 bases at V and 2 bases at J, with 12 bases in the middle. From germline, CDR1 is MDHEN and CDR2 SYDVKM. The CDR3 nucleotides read TGTGCCAGCAGAAAGGGTGGGGCCACAGATACGCAGTATTTT. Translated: CASRKGGATDTQYF.

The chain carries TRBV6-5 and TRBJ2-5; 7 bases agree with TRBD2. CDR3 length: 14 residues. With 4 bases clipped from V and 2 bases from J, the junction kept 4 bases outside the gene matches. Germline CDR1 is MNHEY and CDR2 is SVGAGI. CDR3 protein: CASSSPGGQETQYF. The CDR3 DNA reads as TGTGCCAGCAGTTCTCCGGGGGGACAAGAGACCCAGTACTTC.

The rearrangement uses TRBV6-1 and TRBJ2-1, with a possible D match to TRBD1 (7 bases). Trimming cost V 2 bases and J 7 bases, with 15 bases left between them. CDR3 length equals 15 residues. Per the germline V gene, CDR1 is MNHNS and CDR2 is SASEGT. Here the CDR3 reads CASSERRGRSNEQFF. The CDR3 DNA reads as TGTGCCAGCAGTGAAAGGAGGGGGCGGAGTAATGAGCAGTTCTTC.

The DNA for the CDR3 is TGTGCCAGCAGCTTACCCAAGGGGAAGACCCAGTACTTC. This gives the protein CASSLPKGKTQYF. The chain uses TRBV7-2 and TRBJ2-5; D may be TRBD1 (5 bases). V lost 2 bases and J 6 bases, leaving 10 bases between the germline ends. Germline V lookup: CDR1 SGHTA, CDR2 FQGNSA. There are 13 residues in the CDR3. Full variable domain (rest looked up from reference TRBV7-2 and TRBJ2-5): GAGVSQSPSNKVTEKGKDVELRCDPISGHTALYWYRQSLGQGLEFLIYFQGNSAPDKSGLPSDRFSAERTGGSVSTLTIQRTQQEDSAVYLCASSLPKGKTQYFGPGTRLLVL.

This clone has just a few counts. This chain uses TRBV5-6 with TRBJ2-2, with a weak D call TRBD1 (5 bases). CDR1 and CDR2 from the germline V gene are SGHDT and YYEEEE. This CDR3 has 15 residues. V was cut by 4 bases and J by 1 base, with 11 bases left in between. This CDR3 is CASSPGLRNTGELFF. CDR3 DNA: TGTGCCAGCAGCCCAGGGCTTCGGAACACCGGGGAGCTGTTTTTT. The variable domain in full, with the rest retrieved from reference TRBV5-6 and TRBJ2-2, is DAGVTQSPTHLIKTRGQQVTLRCSPKSGHDTVSWYQQALGQGPQFIFQYYEEEERQRGNFPDRFSGHQFPNYSSELNVNALLLGDSALYLCASSPGLRNTGELFFGEGSRLTVL.

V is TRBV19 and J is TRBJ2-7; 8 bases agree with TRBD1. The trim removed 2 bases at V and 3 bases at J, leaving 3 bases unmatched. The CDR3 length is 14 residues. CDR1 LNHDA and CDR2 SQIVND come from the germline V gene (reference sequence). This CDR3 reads CASSISGGGYEQYF. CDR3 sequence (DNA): TGTGCCAGTAGTATATCAGGGGGCGGCTACGAGCAGTACTTC.

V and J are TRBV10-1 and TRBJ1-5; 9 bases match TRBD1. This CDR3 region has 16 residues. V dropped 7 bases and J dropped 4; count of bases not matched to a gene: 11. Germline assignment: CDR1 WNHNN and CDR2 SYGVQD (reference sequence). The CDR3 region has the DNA TGCGCCAGCATTAACCACAGGGGGCAAGGGAATCAGCCCCAGCATTTT. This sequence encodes CASINHRGQGNQPQHF.

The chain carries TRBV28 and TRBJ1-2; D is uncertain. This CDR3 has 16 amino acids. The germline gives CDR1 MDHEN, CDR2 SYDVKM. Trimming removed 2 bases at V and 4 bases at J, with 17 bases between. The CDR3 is CASSLVRRALAYGYTF. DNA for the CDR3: TGTGCCAGCAGTTTAGTCCGGAGGGCCTTGGCCTATGGCTACACCTTC.

Written as DNA, the CDR3 is TGTGCCAGCAGCTTAACTCAGGGTGGTAATTCACCCCTCCACTTT. Its protein product is CASSLTQGGNSPLHF. V and J are TRBV7-6 and TRBJ1-6; tentatively, D is TRBD1 (5 bases). CDR1 SGHVS and CDR2 FNYEAQ come from the germline V gene. V was pared by 2 bases and J by 6 bases, with 11 bases between. The CDR3 consists of 15 residues.

CDR3 loop: CASSDTGNSGNTIYF. CDR3 nucleotides: TGTGCCAGCAGTGATACAGGGAACTCTGGAAACACCATATATTTT. The chain combines TRBV3-1 (or the pseudogene TRBV3-2) with TRBJ1-3; TRBD1 might be the D (6 bases). CDR3 length equals 15 residues. The V gene's germline CDR1 is LGHDT and CDR2 YNNKEL (reference sequence). Trimming took off 6 bases at V and 0 bases at J, with 12 bases between the two ends.

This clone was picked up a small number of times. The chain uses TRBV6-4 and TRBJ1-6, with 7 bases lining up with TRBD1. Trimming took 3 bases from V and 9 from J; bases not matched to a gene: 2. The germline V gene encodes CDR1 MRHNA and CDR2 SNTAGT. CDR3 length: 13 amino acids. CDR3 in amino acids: CASSETGFSPLHF. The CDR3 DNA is TGTGCCAGCAGTGAGACAGGGTTTTCACCCCTCCACTTT.

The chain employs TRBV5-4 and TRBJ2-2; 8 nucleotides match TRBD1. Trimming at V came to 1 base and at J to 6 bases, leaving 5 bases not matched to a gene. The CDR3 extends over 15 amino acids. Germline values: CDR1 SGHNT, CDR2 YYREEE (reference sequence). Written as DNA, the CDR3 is TGTGCCAGCAGCTTGAATACGGGACAGGCCGGGGAGCTGTTTTTT. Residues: CASSLNTGQAGELFF. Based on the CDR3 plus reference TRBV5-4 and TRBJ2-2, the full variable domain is ETGVTQSPTHLIKTRGQQVTLRCSSQSGHNTVSWYQQALGQGPQFIFQYYREEENGRGNFPPRFSGLQFPNYSSELNVNALELDDSALYLCASSLNTGQAGELFFGEGSRLTVL.

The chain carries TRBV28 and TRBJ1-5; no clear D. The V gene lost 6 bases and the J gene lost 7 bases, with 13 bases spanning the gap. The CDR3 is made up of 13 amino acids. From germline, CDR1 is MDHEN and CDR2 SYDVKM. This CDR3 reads CASSEGEGQPQHF. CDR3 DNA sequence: TGTGCCAGCAGCGAGGGAGAAGGGCAGCCCCAGCATTTT.

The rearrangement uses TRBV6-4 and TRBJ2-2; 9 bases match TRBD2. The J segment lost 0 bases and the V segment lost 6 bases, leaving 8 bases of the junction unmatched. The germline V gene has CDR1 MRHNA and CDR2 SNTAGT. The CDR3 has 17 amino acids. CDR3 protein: CASRNMRGGANTGELFF. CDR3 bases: TGTGCCAGCAGGAACATGCGGGGGGGCGCGAACACCGGGGAGCTGTTTTTT.

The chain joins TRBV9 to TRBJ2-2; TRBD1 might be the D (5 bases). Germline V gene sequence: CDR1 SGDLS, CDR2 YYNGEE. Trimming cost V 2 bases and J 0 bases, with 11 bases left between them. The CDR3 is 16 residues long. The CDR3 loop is CASSVVSGTNTGELFF. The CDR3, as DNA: TGTGCCAGCAGCGTTGTGTCAGGGACGAACACCGGGGAGCTGTTTTTT.

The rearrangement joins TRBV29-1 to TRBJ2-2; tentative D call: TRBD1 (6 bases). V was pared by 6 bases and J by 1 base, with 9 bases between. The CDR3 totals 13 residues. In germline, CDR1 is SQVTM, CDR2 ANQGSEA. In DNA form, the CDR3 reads TGCAGCGTGACGGGACAGAACACCGGGGAGCTGTTTTTT. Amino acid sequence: CSVTGQNTGELFF.

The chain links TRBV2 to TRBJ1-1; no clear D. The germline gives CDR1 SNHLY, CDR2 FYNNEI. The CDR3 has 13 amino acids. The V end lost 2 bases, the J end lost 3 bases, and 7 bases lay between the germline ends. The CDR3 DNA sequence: TGTGCCAGCAGTGAAACCCAGTACACTGAAGCTTTCTTT. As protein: CASSETQYTEAFF.

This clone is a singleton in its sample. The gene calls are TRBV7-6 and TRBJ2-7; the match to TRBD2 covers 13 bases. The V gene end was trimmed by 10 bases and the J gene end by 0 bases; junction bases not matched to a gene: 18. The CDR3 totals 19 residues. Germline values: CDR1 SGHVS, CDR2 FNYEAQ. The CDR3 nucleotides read TGTGCCACCTCGGGGGGTTTGGGGACTAGCGGGGAACGCTCCTACGAGCAGTACTTC. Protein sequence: CATSGGLGTSGERSYEQYF.

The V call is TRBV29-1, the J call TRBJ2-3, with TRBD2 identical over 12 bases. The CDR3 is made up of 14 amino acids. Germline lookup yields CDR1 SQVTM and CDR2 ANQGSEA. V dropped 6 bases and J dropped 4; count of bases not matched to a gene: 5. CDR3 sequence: CSVPGLAGADTQYF. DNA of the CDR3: TGCAGCGTCCCGGGACTAGCGGGCGCAGATACGCAGTATTTT.

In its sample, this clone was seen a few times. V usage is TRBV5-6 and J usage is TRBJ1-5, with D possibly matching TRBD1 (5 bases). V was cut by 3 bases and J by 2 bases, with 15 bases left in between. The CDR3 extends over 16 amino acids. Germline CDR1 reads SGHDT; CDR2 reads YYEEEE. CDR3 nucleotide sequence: TGTGCCAGCAGCTCCTTGGGCGGGGGTGGCAATCAGCCCCAGCATTTT. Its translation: CASSSLGGGGNQPQHF.

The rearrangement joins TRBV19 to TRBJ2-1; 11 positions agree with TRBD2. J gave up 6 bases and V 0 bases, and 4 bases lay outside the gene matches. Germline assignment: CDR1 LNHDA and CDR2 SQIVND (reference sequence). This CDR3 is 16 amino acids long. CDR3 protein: CASSIDLAGGLNEQFF. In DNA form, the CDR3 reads TGTGCCAGTAGTATAGATCTAGCGGGGGGTCTCAATGAGCAGTTCTTC.

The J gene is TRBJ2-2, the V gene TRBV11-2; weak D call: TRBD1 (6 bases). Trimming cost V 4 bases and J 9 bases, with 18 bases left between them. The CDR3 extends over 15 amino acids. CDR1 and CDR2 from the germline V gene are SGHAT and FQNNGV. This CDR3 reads CASSSRDTLPWELFF. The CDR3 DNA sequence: TGTGCCAGCAGCTCCCGGGACACTCTTCCCTGGGAGCTGTTTTTT.

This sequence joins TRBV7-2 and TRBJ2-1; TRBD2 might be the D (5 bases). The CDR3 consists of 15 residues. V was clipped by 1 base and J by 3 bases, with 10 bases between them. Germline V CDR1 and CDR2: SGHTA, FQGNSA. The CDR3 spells CASSLDSGNYNEQFF. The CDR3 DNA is TGTGCCAGCAGCTTAGATTCCGGGAACTACAATGAGCAGTTCTTC.

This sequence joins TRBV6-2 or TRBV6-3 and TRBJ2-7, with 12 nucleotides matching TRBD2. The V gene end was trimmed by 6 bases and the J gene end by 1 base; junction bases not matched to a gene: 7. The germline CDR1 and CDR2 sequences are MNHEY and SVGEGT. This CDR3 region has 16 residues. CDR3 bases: TGTGCCAGCAGCGCAAAGACTAGCGGGAGTTCCTACGAGCAGTACTTC. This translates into CASSAKTSGSSYEQYF.